Listed below are T cell receptor beta chains from one sample, sequenced in a study of blood T cell repertoires in COVID-19. Generated by immunoSEQ multiplex PCR, the TCRdb table keeps only in-frame clones and is missing some. There are hundreds of thousands of clones in the sample; approximately 90% occur only once, and 8.3% lies in the top ten. The specimen was PBMCs or T cells enriched from blood (not recorded which). All receptors come from a woman aged 55-69 years who had recovered from COVID-19. Both conserved end residues are part of each CDR3. The order of the fields is D gene, V gene, J gene, clone size, CDR3 protein, CDR3 DNA. D genes are given only for firm matches. Expanded clones are given a class, and other clones once, few, many or no size at all.

d_gene: -; v_gene: TRBV19; j_gene: TRBJ1-1; abundance: -; CDR3aa: CASSITGNTEAFF; CDR3nt: TGTGCCAGTAGTATTACAGGGAACACTGAAGCTTTCTTT
d_gene: -; v_gene: TRBV10-3; j_gene: TRBJ2-3; abundance: -; CDR3aa: CAISESAGWDTQYF; CDR3nt: TGTGCCATCAGTGAGTCCGCGGGGTGGGATACGCAGTATTTT
d_gene: TRBD1; v_gene: TRBV10-3; j_gene: TRBJ2-1; abundance: -; CDR3aa: CAISEPGQGFHNEQFF; CDR3nt: TGTGCCATCAGTGAGCCGGGACAGGGTTTTCACAATGAGCAGTTCTTC
d_gene: TRBD1; v_gene: TRBV10-3; j_gene: TRBJ1-4; abundance: -; CDR3aa: CAISEGDRDNEKLFF; CDR3nt: TGTGCCATCAGTGAGGGGGACAGGGATAATGAAAAACTGTTTTTT
d_gene: -; v_gene: TRBV18; j_gene: TRBJ2-5; abundance: -; CDR3aa: CASSFREGQETQYF; CDR3nt: TGTGCCAGCTCATTCCGGGAAGGCCAAGAGACCCAGTACTTC
d_gene: -; v_gene: TRBV10-3; j_gene: TRBJ1-4; abundance: -; CDR3aa: CAISEPRRPEKLFF; CDR3nt: TGTGCCATCAGCGAACCCCGCAGGCCCGAAAAACTGTTTTTT
d_gene: TRBD1; v_gene: TRBV7-9; j_gene: TRBJ1-4; abundance: -; CDR3aa: CASSSPTGDAEKLFF; CDR3nt: TGTGCCAGCAGCTCCCCGACAGGGGATGCGGAAAAACTGTTTTTT
d_gene: -; v_gene: TRBV12-3/TRBV12-4; j_gene: TRBJ2-7; abundance: -; CDR3aa: CASRGPRYEQYF; CDR3nt: TGTGCCAGCCGCGGGCCGCGGTACGAGCAGTACTTC
d_gene: -; v_gene: TRBV30; j_gene: TRBJ1-5; abundance: -; CDR3aa: CAWSVGEAQPQHF; CDR3nt: TGTGCCTGGTCGGTGGGGGAGGCTCAGCCCCAGCATTTT
d_gene: -; v_gene: TRBV11-2; j_gene: TRBJ2-6; abundance: -; CDR3aa: CASSLAGTGANVLTF; CDR3nt: TGTGCCAGCAGCTTAGCGGGAACCGGGGCCAACGTCCTGACTTTC
d_gene: -; v_gene: TRBV2; j_gene: TRBJ2-7; abundance: -; CDR3aa: CASSEQGISYEQYF; CDR3nt: TGTGCCAGCAGTGAACAGGGGATTTCCTACGAGCAGTACTTC
d_gene: -; v_gene: TRBV11-2; j_gene: TRBJ2-4; abundance: -; CDR3aa: CASSPLGGTPAKYF; CDR3nt: TGTGCCAGCAGTCCATTAGGCGGGACGCCGGCTAAGTACTTC
d_gene: -; v_gene: TRBV25-1; j_gene: TRBJ1-4; abundance: once; CDR3aa: CASSEDRGVEKLFF; CDR3nt: TGTGCCAGCAGTGAAGACCGAGGCGTTGAAAAACTGTTTTTT
d_gene: TRBD1; v_gene: TRBV2; j_gene: TRBJ1-2; abundance: -; CDR3aa: CASSPGTGGSGYTF; CDR3nt: TGTGCCAGCAGCCCCGGGACAGGGGGCTCTGGCTACACCTTC
d_gene: -; v_gene: TRBV4-1; j_gene: TRBJ1-6; abundance: -; CDR3aa: CASSPSGDSYNSPLHF; CDR3nt: TGCGCCAGCAGCCCCAGCGGAGACTCCTATAATTCACCCCTCCACTTT
d_gene: TRBD1; v_gene: TRBV2; j_gene: TRBJ1-1; abundance: -; CDR3aa: CASSAQGVGTEAFF; CDR3nt: TGTGCCAGCAGTGCGCAGGGGGTGGGCACTGAAGCTTTCTTT
d_gene: -; v_gene: TRBV19; j_gene: TRBJ2-3; abundance: -; CDR3aa: CASSGADTQYF; CDR3nt: TGTGCCAGTAGTGGTGCGGATACGCAGTATTTT
d_gene: -; v_gene: TRBV7-2; j_gene: TRBJ1-6; abundance: -; CDR3aa: CASKTRQAVNSPLHF; CDR3nt: TGTGCCAGCAAGACTCGACAGGCGGTTAATTCACCCCTCCACTTT
d_gene: TRBD2; v_gene: TRBV7-2; j_gene: TRBJ2-3; abundance: -; CDR3aa: CASSLGIAGGITDTQYF; CDR3nt: TGTGCCAGCAGCTTAGGAATAGCGGGGGGGATAACAGATACGCAGTATTTT
d_gene: -; v_gene: TRBV6-1; j_gene: TRBJ2-3; abundance: -; CDR3aa: CASSGVNRQATSTDTQYF; CDR3nt: TGTGCCAGCAGTGGGGTAAATCGACAGGCCACTAGCACAGATACGCAGTATTTT
d_gene: TRBD1; v_gene: TRBV2; j_gene: TRBJ1-1; abundance: -; CDR3aa: CASTRQGSMNTEAFF; CDR3nt: TGTGCCAGCACAAGACAGGGGTCGATGAACACTGAAGCTTTCTTT
d_gene: -; v_gene: TRBV7-2; j_gene: TRBJ2-5; abundance: -; CDR3aa: CASSPLGGRGRGQETQYF; CDR3nt: TGTGCCAGCAGCCCTCTAGGGGGTCGTGGCAGGGGACAAGAGACCCAGTACTTC
d_gene: TRBD1; v_gene: TRBV18; j_gene: TRBJ1-2; abundance: -; CDR3aa: CASSPPRTGGYGYTF; CDR3nt: TGTGCCAGCTCACCACCGCGGACAGGAGGGTATGGCTACACCTTC
d_gene: -; v_gene: TRBV9; j_gene: TRBJ1-1; abundance: -; CDR3aa: CASSVVTTTEAFF; CDR3nt: TGTGCCAGCAGCGTAGTAACAACCACTGAAGCTTTCTTT
d_gene: -; v_gene: TRBV24-1; j_gene: TRBJ2-5; abundance: -; CDR3aa: CATSDPSETQYF; CDR3nt: TGTGCCACCAGTGACCCCTCGGAGACCCAGTACTTC
d_gene: -; v_gene: TRBV10-1; j_gene: TRBJ2-3; abundance: -; CDR3aa: CASRRTSSSTDTQYF; CDR3nt: TGCGCCAGCAGGAGGACTTCGTCTAGCACAGATACGCAGTATTTT
d_gene: TRBD1; v_gene: TRBV27; j_gene: TRBJ2-5; abundance: -; CDR3aa: CASSPRTGWGETQYF; CDR3nt: TGTGCCAGCAGTCCACGGACAGGGTGGGGAGAGACCCAGTACTTC
d_gene: TRBD2; v_gene: TRBV11-2; j_gene: TRBJ2-1; abundance: -; CDR3aa: CASSFQAGTYNEQFF; CDR3nt: TGTGCCAGCAGCTTCCAAGCGGGGACCTACAATGAGCAGTTCTTC
d_gene: TRBD1; v_gene: TRBV29-1; j_gene: TRBJ2-5; abundance: -; CDR3aa: CSVEEGQGSYQETQYF; CDR3nt: TGCAGCGTTGAAGAGGGACAGGGATCGTACCAAGAGACCCAGTACTTC
d_gene: -; v_gene: TRBV11-2; j_gene: TRBJ1-3; abundance: -; CDR3aa: CASSLDRGGLGNTIYF; CDR3nt: TGTGCCAGCAGCTTAGATCGGGGGGGACTTGGAAACACCATATATTTT
d_gene: -; v_gene: TRBV7-2; j_gene: TRBJ2-5; abundance: once; CDR3aa: CASSFGRAQETQYF; CDR3nt: TGTGCCAGCAGCTTTGGCAGGGCGCAAGAGACCCAGTACTTC
d_gene: TRBD1; v_gene: TRBV7-2; j_gene: TRBJ2-7; abundance: -; CDR3aa: CATSTGRPYEQYF; CDR3nt: TGTGCCACCTCGACAGGGCGACCCTACGAGCAGTACTTC
d_gene: -; v_gene: TRBV11-2; j_gene: TRBJ1-1; abundance: -; CDR3aa: CASSHPGTEAFF; CDR3nt: TGTGCCAGCAGCCACCCCGGGACAGAAGCTTTCTTT
d_gene: -; v_gene: TRBV15; j_gene: TRBJ1-1; abundance: -; CDR3aa: CATSRSSPRAFF; CDR3nt: TGTGCCACCAGCAGGTCGTCCCCCCGGGCTTTCTTT